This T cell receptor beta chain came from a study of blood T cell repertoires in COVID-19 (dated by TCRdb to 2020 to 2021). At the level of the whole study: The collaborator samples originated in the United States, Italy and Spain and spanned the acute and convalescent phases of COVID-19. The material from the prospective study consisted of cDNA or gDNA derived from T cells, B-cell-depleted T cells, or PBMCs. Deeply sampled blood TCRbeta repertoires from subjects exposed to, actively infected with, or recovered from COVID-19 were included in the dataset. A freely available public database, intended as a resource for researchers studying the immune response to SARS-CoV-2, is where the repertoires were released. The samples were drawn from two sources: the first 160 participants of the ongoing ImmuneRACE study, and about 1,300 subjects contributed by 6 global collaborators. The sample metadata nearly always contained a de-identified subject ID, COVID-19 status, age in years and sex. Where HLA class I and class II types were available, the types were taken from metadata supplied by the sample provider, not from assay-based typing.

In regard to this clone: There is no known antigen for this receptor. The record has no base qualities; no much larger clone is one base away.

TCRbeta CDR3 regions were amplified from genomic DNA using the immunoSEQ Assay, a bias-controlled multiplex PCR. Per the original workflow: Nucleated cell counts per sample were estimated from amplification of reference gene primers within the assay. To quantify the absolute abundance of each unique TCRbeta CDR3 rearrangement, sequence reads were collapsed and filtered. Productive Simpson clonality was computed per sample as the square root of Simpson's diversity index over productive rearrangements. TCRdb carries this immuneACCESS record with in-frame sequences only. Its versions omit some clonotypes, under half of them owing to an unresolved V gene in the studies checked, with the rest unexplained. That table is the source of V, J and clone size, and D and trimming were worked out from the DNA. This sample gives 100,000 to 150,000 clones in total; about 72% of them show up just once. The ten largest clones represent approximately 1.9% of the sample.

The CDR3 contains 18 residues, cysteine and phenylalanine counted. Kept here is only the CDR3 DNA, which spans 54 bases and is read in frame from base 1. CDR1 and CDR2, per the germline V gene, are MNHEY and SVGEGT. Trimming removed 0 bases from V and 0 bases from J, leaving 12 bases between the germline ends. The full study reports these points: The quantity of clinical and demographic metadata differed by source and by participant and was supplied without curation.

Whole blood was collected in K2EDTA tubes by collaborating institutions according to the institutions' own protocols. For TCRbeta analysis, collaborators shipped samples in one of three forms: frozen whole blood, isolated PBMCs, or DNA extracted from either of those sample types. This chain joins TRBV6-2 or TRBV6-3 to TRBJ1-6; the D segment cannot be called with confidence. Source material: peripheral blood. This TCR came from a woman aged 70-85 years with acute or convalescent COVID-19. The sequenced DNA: TGTGCCAGCAGTTACTCTCTCGGGAAGAGCTCCTATAATTCACCCCTCCACTTT. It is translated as CASSYSLGKSSYNSPLHF.